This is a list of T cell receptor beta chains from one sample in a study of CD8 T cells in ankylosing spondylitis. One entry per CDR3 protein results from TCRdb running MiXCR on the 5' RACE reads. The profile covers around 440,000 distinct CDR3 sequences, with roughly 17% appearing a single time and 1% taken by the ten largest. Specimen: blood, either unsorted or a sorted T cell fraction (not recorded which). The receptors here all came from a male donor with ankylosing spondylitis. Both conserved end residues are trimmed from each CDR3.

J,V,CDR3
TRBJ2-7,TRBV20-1,SARDQGQSSYEQY
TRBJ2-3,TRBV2,ATKPPTSLDTQY
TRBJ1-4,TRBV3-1,AAGDVMNRLF
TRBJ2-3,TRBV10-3,AIRAVAGGGHSDTQY
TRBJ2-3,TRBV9,ASSVAPAADTQY
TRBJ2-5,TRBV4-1,ASSPKQGWETQY
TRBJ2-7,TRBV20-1,SARKRGTPQSSYEQY
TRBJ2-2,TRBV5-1,ASSSLTSGSVSGELF
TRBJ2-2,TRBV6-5,ASSYSGEAGELF
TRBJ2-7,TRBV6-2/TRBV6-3,ASSYDRAWGEQY
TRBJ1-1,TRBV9,ASGSLNTEAF
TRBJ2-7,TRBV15,ATSKGGAGFEQY
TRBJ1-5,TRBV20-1,SAPGTRGNQPQH
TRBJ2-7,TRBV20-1,SAMTGSTYEQY
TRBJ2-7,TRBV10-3,AISEEVLRGEQY
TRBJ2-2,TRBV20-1,SARPSTLTANTGELF
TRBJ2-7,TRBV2,ASTQGLEQY
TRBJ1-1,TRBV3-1,ASSHGAAEAF
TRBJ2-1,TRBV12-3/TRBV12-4,ASSLRLAGGFYNEQF
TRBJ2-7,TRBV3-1,ASSLGQAHLEQY
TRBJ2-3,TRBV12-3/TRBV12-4,ASSLAWTETSTDTQY
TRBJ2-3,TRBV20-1,SVLPLAGGADTQY
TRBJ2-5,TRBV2,ASRGGTPSPQETQY
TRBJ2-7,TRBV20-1,SARGGIERGEQY
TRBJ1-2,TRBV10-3,AISGDADGYT
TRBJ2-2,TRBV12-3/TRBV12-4,ASSSQGIGELF
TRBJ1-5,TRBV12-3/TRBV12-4,ASVGEEDRVPYSNQPQH
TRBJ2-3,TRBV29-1,SVDEVRAPDTQY
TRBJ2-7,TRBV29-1,SVAGTGGRYEQY
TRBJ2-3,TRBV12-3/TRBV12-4,ASSRLATSTDTQY
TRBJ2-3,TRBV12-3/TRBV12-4,ASSSYRVTDTQY
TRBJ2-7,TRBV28,ASQTSGRSYEQY
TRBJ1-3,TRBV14,ASSPMTGVGNTIY
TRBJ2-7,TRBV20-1,SAKQLAGPYEQY
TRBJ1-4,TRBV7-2,ASSLEAVRGPKLF
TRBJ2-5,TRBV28,ASSSPGSAETQY
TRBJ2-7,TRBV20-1,SARGQTGTPRAEQY
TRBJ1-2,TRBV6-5,ASSYSGTGIDGGYT
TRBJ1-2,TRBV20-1,SAKVGTGTVNYGYT
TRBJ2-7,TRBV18,ASSPSRDAYEQY
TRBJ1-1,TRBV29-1,SVAVTGGRTEAF
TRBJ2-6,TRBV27,ASTPDRISGANVLT
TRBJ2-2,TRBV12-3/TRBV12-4,ASSLARTSDRVRTGELF
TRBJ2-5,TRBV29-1,SSRIWTTRETQY
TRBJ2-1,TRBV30,AWRQGGVKNEQF
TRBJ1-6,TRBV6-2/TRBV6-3,ASRSRSSYNSPLH
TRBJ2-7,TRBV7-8,ASSLAGGDEQY
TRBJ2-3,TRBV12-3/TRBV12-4,ASSSPRRTDTQY
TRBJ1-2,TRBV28,ASSSTSIPRDNYGYT
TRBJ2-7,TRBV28,ASSPDRVGYEQY
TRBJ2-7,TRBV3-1,ASSPRPYEQY
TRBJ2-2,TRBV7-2,ASSPFAGELF
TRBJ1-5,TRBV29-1,SAGEGNQPQH
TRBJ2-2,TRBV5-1,ASSSAMGTGELF
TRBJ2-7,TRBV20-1,SAHSSDGVDEQY
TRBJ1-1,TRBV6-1,ATRMRGSDTEAF
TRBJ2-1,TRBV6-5,ASSSIAGLYNEQF
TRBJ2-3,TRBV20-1,SASARRTDTQY